This T cell receptor (beta chain) was observed in a study of T cells in Graves' hyperthyroidism and ophthalmopathy. Study in general: The initial diagnosis was the point when peripheral blood was collected, ahead of any treatment.

Germline V gives CDR1 LGHNA, CDR2 YSLEER. This CDR3 contains 16 residues. Trimming took 4 bases from V and 5 from J, leaving 19 bases between them. Amplified regions were TCR beta CDR3 sequences from RNA transcripts. HTBI primers drove first-round RT-PCR of the TCR CDR3. TCRdb analysed the multiplex PCR reads with MiXCR anew, one entry per CDR3 protein. The top ten clones hold about 27% of a sample with fewer than 400,000 distinct CDR3 sequences, less than 20% of them seen once. V is TRBV4-3 and J is TRBJ2-3, with D tentatively TRBD1 or TRBD2 (6 bases each). The clonotype was recovered from a young woman with Graves' hyperthyroidism that later progressed to Graves' ophthalmopathy. The sequencing sample was made of blood. The CDR3 here is CASSPDMGGPLDTQYF. In DNA form, the CDR3 reads TGCGCCAGCAGCCCAGATATGGGGGGCCCGTTAGATACGCAGTATTTT.